This passage covers 16 T cell receptor beta chains from one sample sequenced in a study of T-cell reconstitution after alpha-beta-depleted transplantation in children. Preparing the TCRbeta library involved the use of unique molecular identifiers. TCRdb ran MiXCR on the PCR reads and lists one entry per CDR3 protein. The sample contains around 700,000 distinct CDR3 sequences, 13% of which appear only once. Source: PBMCs, taken before TCRalphabeta/CD19-depleted stem cell transplant. The receptors were sampled from a girl aged 2 to 10 with congenital amegakaryocytic thrombocytopenia, due to receive a stem cell transplant.

This clonotype was observed at least ten times. The rearrangement joins TRBV5-4 to TRBJ1-2; D not resolved. Germline-derived CDR1 and CDR2 are SGHNT and YYREEE (reference sequence). The V end was cut by 2 bases, the J end by 3 bases, with 8 bases between. CDR3 length: 13 residues. The CDR3 loop reads CASSFDIDYGYTF. CDR3 coding DNA: TGTGCCAGCAGCTTTGACATCGACTATGGCTACACCTTC.

This clonotype showed up just a few times. The V and J genes are TRBV10-3 and TRBJ2-1; D gene uncertain. CDR3 length: 15 residues. With 0 bases removed from V and 0 bases from J, the gap between germline ends came to 6 bases. The germline gives CDR1 ENHRY, CDR2 SYGVKD. As DNA, the CDR3 is TGTGCCATCAGTGAGTCGGGCGGCTCCTACAATGAGCAGTTCTTC. Translation: CAISESGGSYNEQFF.

The chain combines TRBV12-3 or TRBV12-4 with TRBJ2-7, with 7 bases matching TRBD1. J gave up 2 bases and V 6 bases, and 7 bases lay outside the gene matches. The CDR3 covers 14 residues. CDR3 bases: TGTGCCAGCAGCAATATAGGGGGCCCCTACGAGCAGTACTTC. This translates into CASSNIGGPYEQYF.

Turning to this clonotype: The conserved phenylalanine or tryptophan is not found at the CDR3 terminus, so this likely reflects a read error. The chain carries TRBV7-9 and TRBJ2-1; D remains unclear. This CDR3 has 13 amino acids. Germline values: CDR1 SEHNR, CDR2 FQNEAQ (reference sequence). V lost 2 bases, J lost 2 bases, and 4 bases lay in between. The CDR3 sequence is CASSLTAYNEQFI. In nucleotides, the CDR3 is TGTGCCAGCAGCTTAACGGCCTACAATGAGCAGTTCATC.

The sample holds a few counts of this clonotype. The rearrangement joins TRBV3-1 to TRBJ2-1, with TRBD2 matching 7 bases. The CDR3 runs to 13 residues. CDR1 is LGHDT and CDR2 is YNNKEL in the germline V gene (reference sequence). V was pared by 0 bases and J by 15 bases, with 8 bases of the junction left unmatched. CDR3 region: CASSQDGASGVFF. The CDR3 DNA sequence: TGTGCCAGCAGCCAAGATGGGGCTAGCGGTGTGTTCTTC.

This clonotype was counted many times. The rearrangement joins TRBV20-1 to TRBJ2-3; 13 bases align to TRBD2. Germline V CDR1 and CDR2: DFQATT, SNEGSKA (reference sequence). The trim removed 6 bases at V and 2 bases at J, leaving 8 bases unmatched. This CDR3 has 16 amino acids. Written as DNA, the CDR3 is TGCAGTGCCAAGCGGACTAGCGGGAGTTACACAGATACGCAGTATTTT. This gives the protein CSAKRTSGSYTDTQYF.

This clonotype was recorded a few times. This chain links TRBV29-1 with TRBJ2-5; 8 bases line up with TRBD1. J lost 4 bases, V lost 7 bases, and 8 bases had no gene match. Germline V gene lookup returns CDR1 SQVTM and CDR2 ANQGSEA. The CDR3 consists of 13 residues. Here the CDR3 DNA reads TGCAGCGCCACTCTCACAGGGGGAGAGACCCAGTACTTC. It codes for CSATLTGGETQYF. Together with reference TRBV29-1 and TRBJ2-5, the CDR3 gives the full variable domain: SAVISQKPSRDICQRGTSLTIQCQVDSQVTMMFWYRQQPGQSLTLIATANQGSEATYESGFVIDKFPISRPNLTFSTLTVSNMSPEDSSIYLCSATLTGGETQYFGPGTRLLVL.

The V and J genes are TRBV7-2 and TRBJ2-5; D gene uncertain. The CDR3 consists of 14 residues. V gave up 5 bases and J gave up 1 base, with 11 bases separating them. CDR1 is SGHTA, CDR2 FQGNSA, per germline. CDR3 amino acids: CASSVVVGQETQYF. The CDR3, as DNA: TGTGCCAGCAGCGTCGTAGTGGGCCAAGAGACCCAGTACTTC.

The chain carries TRBV24-1 and TRBJ1-5; 8 positions match TRBD1. V lost 9 bases, J lost 0 bases, and 0 bases stayed unmatched. The CDR3 spans 13 residues. Germline V gives CDR1 KGHDR, CDR2 SFDVKD. The CDR3 loop reads CATGQGSNQPQHF. CDR3 DNA sequence: TGTGCCACCGGACAGGGTAGCAATCAGCCCCAGCATTTT.

This clonotype was detected many times. CDR3 sequence (DNA): TGTGCCAGCAGTTTAAGGGGAACTTTCTTT. Translating it yields CASSLRGTFF. The chain combines TRBV12-3 or TRBV12-4 with TRBJ1-1, with a tentative D call TRBD1 (5 bases). The CDR3 is 10 residues long. With 2 bases removed from V and 12 bases from J, the gap between germline ends came to 7 bases.

This clonotype came up many times. The rearrangement uses TRBV10-3 and TRBJ2-2; the D gene is possibly TRBD1 (6 bases). The CDR3 has 14 amino acids. The V end was cut by 5 bases, the J end by 8 bases, with 15 bases between. CDR1 and CDR2 (germline): ENHRY, SYGVKD. CDR3 loop: CAISPPTGRGELFF. Here the CDR3 DNA reads TGTGCCATCAGTCCCCCGACAGGCAGAGGGGAGCTGTTTTTT.

This clonotype was recorded many times. The V gene is TRBV5-1, the J gene TRBJ2-7; D gene unclear. Germline CDR1 and CDR2: SGHRS and YFSETQ. Trimming removed 0 bases at V and 2 bases at J, with 12 bases between. The CDR3 totals 15 residues. The CDR3 region is CASSLEVSVAYEQYF. The DNA of the CDR3 is TGCGCCAGCAGCTTGGAGGTGTCAGTCGCCTACGAGCAGTACTTC.

The chain employs TRBV4-1 and TRBJ2-7; 11 bases fit TRBD2. The V gene end was trimmed by 2 bases and the J gene end by 0 bases; junction bases not matched to a gene: 6. This CDR3 comprises 17 residues. CDR1 and CDR2 (germline): MGHRA, YSYEKL. The CDR3, as DNA: TGCGCCAGCAGCCAACAAACTAGCGGGAGAAGCTCCTACGAGCAGTACTTC. Its translation is CASSQQTSGRSSYEQYF.

This clonotype has ten or more counts. CDR3 region: CASSGEGLWNTGELFF. CDR3 nucleotide sequence: TGCGCCAGCAGCGGCGAGGGACTATGGAACACCGGGGAGCTGTTTTTT. This chain connects TRBV5-1 to TRBJ2-2; TRBD2 agrees at 7 bases. V trimming: 4 bases; J trimming: 1 base; junction bases outside the gene matches: 7. Looked up from germline, CDR1 is SGHRS and CDR2 is YFSETQ. There are 16 residues in the CDR3.

This clonotype was found many times. Here the CDR3 DNA reads TGTGCCATCAGTGCCCCGTTGGTGGGAGGGACCGGGGAGCTGTTTTTT. Its translation: CAISAPLVGGTGELFF. The rearrangement uses TRBV10-3 and TRBJ2-2; 7 bases align to TRBD2. The J segment lost 5 bases and the V segment lost 4 bases, leaving 10 bases of the junction unmatched. The germline gives CDR1 ENHRY, CDR2 SYGVKD. The CDR3 covers 16 residues.

The CDR3 DNA reads TGCAGTGCTAGCCTTCCCGCTAGCAATCAGCCCCAGCATTTT. This gives the protein CSASLPASNQPQHF. V gene TRBV20-1 combines with J gene TRBJ1-5; no definite D call. Germline CDR1 is DFQATT and CDR2 is SNEGSKA (reference sequence). The V end was cut by 3 bases, the J end by 0 bases, with 9 bases between. CDR3 size: 14 residues.